These 11 T cell receptor beta chains came from one sample sequenced in a study of regulatory T cells in long-lasting Graves disease. To make TCR beta libraries, researchers used iRepertoire HTBI primers and Arm-PCR of CDR3 regions. TCRdb itself ran the multiplex PCR reads through MiXCR, one entry per CDR3 protein. The sample shows around 320,000 distinct CDR3 sequences, 16% of them seen only once. Stated time point: newly diagnosed GD, antithyroid drugs for less than 3 months. The authors made the TCR library using RNA they extracted from PBMCs. These data also featured in a second study, about T cells in Graves' hyperthyroidism and ophthalmopathy.

The sequences come from peripheral blood mononuclear cells (PBMCs), collected at new diagnosis, from a patient treated with antithyroid drugs. The source is a man aged 35 to 55 with Graves disease.

This clonotype was detected a few times. This chain links TRBV20-1 with TRBJ2-5, with a weak D call TRBD2 (6 bases). Between the trimmed V and J ends, which lost 5 bases and 7 bases, there was a span of 20 bases. The CDR3 length is 14 residues. The germline CDR1 and CDR2 sequences are DFQATT and SNEGSKA (reference sequence). The CDR3 coding sequence is TGCAGTGCTTTCTCGGGAGCCCCTCGGGGGACCCAGTACTTC. It is translated as CSAFSGAPRGTQYF.

This clonotype was counted ten times or more. The V gene is TRBV18, the J gene TRBJ2-3; tentative D call: TRBD1 (6 bases). V was clipped by 4 bases and J by 3 bases, with 8 bases between them. The CDR3 consists of 13 residues. Germline V gene lookup returns CDR1 KGHSH and CDR2 LQKENI. CDR3 sequence: CASSRDTTDTQYF. CDR3 DNA: TGTGCCAGCTCACGGGACACAACAGATACGCAGTATTTT.

This clonotype was counted ten times or more. V usage is TRBV24-1 and J usage is TRBJ2-2, with D tentatively TRBD1 (5 bases). In germline, CDR1 is KGHDR, CDR2 SFDVKD. The CDR3 contains 16 residues. Trimming cost V 3 bases and J 2 bases, with 12 bases left between them. The CDR3 loop is CATSDIPTVNTGELFF. As DNA, the CDR3 is TGTGCCACCAGTGATATTCCGACAGTAAACACCGGGGAGCTGTTTTTT.

This clonotype was picked up many times. The rearrangement uses TRBV2 and TRBJ1-1; possibly TRBD1 for D (5 bases). The CDR3 totals 13 residues. Germline V gene lookup returns CDR1 SNHLY and CDR2 FYNNEI. Trimming cost V 9 bases and J 0 bases, with 11 bases left between them. CDR3 sequence reads: CARQETMNTEAFF. In DNA, the CDR3 is TGTGCCAGACAGGAGACCATGAACACTGAAGCTTTCTTT.

The CDR3 is CASSPREGSGNTIYF. DNA of the CDR3: TGTGCCAGCAGCCCCCGGGAAGGGTCTGGAAACACCATATATTTT. V gene TRBV7-6 combines with J gene TRBJ1-3; no reliable D call. The CDR3 loop spans 15 amino acids. The V and J ends lost 5 bases and 1 base respectively, with 12 bases between them. Germline-derived CDR1 and CDR2 are SGHVS and FNYEAQ. Together with reference TRBV7-6 and TRBJ1-3, the CDR3 gives the full variable domain: GAGVSQSPRYKVTKRGQDVALRCDPISGHVSLYWYRQALGQGPEFLTYFNYEAQQDKSGLPNDRFSAERPEGSISTLTIQRTEQRDSAMYRCASSPREGSGNTIYFGEGSWLTVV.

This clonotype has more than one count but fewer than ten. The chain uses TRBV3-1 and TRBJ2-5, with TRBD2 matching 7 bases. This CDR3 is built from 13 residues. The germline V gene encodes CDR1 LGHDT and CDR2 YNNKEL (reference sequence). Trimming removed 3 bases from V and 4 bases from J; junction bases left unmatched: 2. CDR3 coding DNA: TGTGCCAGCAGCCAGGCTAGCGGAGAGACCCAGTACTTC. Residues: CASSQASGETQYF.

This clonotype was observed at least ten times. The chain couples TRBV29-1 to TRBJ1-2, with D unclear. Germline V gene data show CDR1 as SQVTM and CDR2 as ANQGSEA. The V and J ends lost 5 bases and 5 bases respectively, with 9 bases between them. This CDR3 comprises 11 residues. For the CDR3, the DNA is TGCAGCGTTCTCGAATATTATGGCTACACCTTC. Its translation: CSVLEYYGYTF.

The V gene is TRBV7-3, the J gene TRBJ1-1, with unresolved D. Germline V gene data show CDR1 as SGHTA and CDR2 as FQGTGA. V was shortened by 5 bases and J by 1 base, with 11 bases between the two germline ends. The CDR3 is 14 residues long. The CDR3 protein is CASSRNPGNTEAFF. CDR3 sequence (DNA): TGTGCCAGCAGCCGTAACCCGGGGAACACTGAAGCTTTCTTT.

The chain carries TRBV27 and TRBJ2-1, with D possibly TRBD2 on 7 matching bases. Per germline, CDR1 MNHEY and CDR2 SMNVEV (reference sequence). The CDR3 consists of 17 residues. The germline V and J ends were trimmed by 3 bases and 7 bases, with 22 bases remaining between them. CDR3 DNA: TGTGCCAGCAGTTTCCGACTTCGGGGGGCTCTTGTTAATGAGCAGTTCTTC. Translated: CASSFRLRGALVNEQFF.

This clonotype has at least ten counts. The chain couples TRBV28 to TRBJ2-1, with TRBD1 identical over 7 bases. The J segment lost 6 bases and the V segment lost 6 bases, leaving 8 bases of the junction unmatched. Germline loops: CDR1 MDHEN, CDR2 SYDVKM. The CDR3 extends over 14 amino acids. DNA of the CDR3: TGTGCCAGCAGCCCGGGACAGCTCTCCAATGAGCAGTTCTTC. It yields the protein CASSPGQLSNEQFF.

This clonotype has only a few counts. This rearrangement joins TRBV7-2 to TRBJ1-5; D is unclear. Trimming shortened V by 7 bases and J by 3 bases, and 10 bases separated the two germline ends. CDR1 SGHTA and CDR2 FQGNSA come from the germline V gene. The CDR3 has 13 residues. CDR3 nucleotides: TGTGCCAGCAAAGAGCAGGTCAATCAGCCCCAGCATTTT. It yields the protein CASKEQVNQPQHF.